The entry below describes one TCR beta chain. Per germline, CDR1 SGDLS and CDR2 YYNGEE. V lost 3 bases, J lost 9 bases, and 15 bases lay in between. This CDR3 has 13 amino acids. This sample is part of a study of blood T cell repertoires in COVID-19. About the study: Sites in the United States, Italy and Spain provided acute and convalescent COVID-19 samples. T cells, B-cell-depleted T cells, or PBMCs supplied cDNA or gDNA.

Study processing details: Quantification of nucleated cells was approximated via reference gene primer amplification. Sequenced by immunoSEQ multiplex PCR; TCRdb stores in-frame clones only, minus some. That table supplies the V and J calls and clone size; D and trimming were determined from the DNA. The profile shows some 90,000 clones, roughly 80% of them singletons. Sequenced sample: peripheral blood. The gene calls are TRBV9 and TRBJ2-5; D not resolved. The receptor was isolated from a man aged 55-75 years with acute or convalescent COVID-19. The CDR3 loop reads CASSGGPGLAQYF. For the CDR3, the DNA is TGTGCCAGCAGCGGAGGCCCCGGTTTGGCCCAGTACTTC.